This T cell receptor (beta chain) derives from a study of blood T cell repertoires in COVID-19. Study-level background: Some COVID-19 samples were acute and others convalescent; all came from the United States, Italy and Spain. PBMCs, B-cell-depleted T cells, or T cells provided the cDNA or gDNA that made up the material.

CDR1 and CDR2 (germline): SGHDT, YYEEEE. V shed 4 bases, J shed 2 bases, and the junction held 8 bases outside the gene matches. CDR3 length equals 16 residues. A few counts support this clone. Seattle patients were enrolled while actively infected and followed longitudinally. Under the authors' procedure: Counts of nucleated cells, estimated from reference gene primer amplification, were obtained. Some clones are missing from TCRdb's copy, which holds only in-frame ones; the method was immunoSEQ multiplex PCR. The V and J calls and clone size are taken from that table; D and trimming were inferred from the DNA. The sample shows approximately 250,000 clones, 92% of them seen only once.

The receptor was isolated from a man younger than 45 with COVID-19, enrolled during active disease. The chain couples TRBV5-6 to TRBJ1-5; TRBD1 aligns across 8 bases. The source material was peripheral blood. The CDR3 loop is CASSIGTGVGNQPQHF. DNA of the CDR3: TGTGCCAGCAGCATAGGGACAGGAGTGGGCAATCAGCCCCAGCATTTT.